What follows describes a single TCR beta chain. Its matching antigen is unknown. Looked up from germline, CDR1 is MNHEY and CDR2 is SMNVEV (reference sequence). This CDR3 is built from 14 residues. This sample is drawn from a study of cytomegalovirus exposure and HLA in healthy donors. Study overall: The early release's HLA-typed donors yielded approximately 81 million unique TCRs. Study-level findings and limits: A later analysis reportedly found fewer N-insertions in an Asian-associated ancestry cluster than the approximately 730-donor mean. What was likely a sequencing artifact was a cluster of highly shared sequence variants.

Primers: 60 Vbeta forward and 13 Jbeta reverse. Sequencing was performed with immunoSEQ multiplex PCR; in TCRdb, only in-frame clones are kept and a portion is missing. The data hold some 150,000 clones, with 80% to 85% observed a single time. Likely unrecorded immune exposures existed in these nominally healthy donors. The sequencing input was PBMCs. The TCR originated in a woman in her 50s in good health and CMV-seropositive. The chain couples TRBV27 to TRBJ2-5; 7 nucleotides align to TRBD1. The J call may not be correct, given that the DNA end is closer to TRBJ2-7. DNA for the CDR3: TGTGCCAGCAGTCCCACAGGGGCCCACTACGAGCAGTACTTC. This translates into CASSPTGAHYEQYF.